This T cell receptor (beta chain) was retrieved from a study of T-cell reconstitution after alpha-beta-depleted transplantation in children. This clonotype was observed many times. Between the trimmed V and J ends, which lost 6 bases and 5 bases, there was a span of 20 bases. The CDR3 is 15 amino acids. The library targeted TCRbeta and was prepared with unique molecular identifiers. TCRdb reprocessed the PCR reads via MiXCR and lists one record per CDR3 protein. The sample yields some 200,000 distinct CDR3 sequences, about 14% seen once. The sequences come from PBMCs from the stem cell graft donor, collected from the stem cell graft. The V and J genes are TRBV12-3 or TRBV12-4 and TRBJ2-7; D possibly uses TRBD1 or TRBD2 (6 bases each). This TCR derives from a human donor who donated a stem cell graft to a child with acute lymphoblastic leukemia. The CDR3 spells CASSLLGGGGHEQYF. Written as DNA, the CDR3 is TGTGCCAGCAGCCTCTTAGGGGGAGGAGGCCACGAGCAGTACTTC.